This T cell receptor (beta chain) originates from a study of shared clonotypes between healthy human individuals (dated by TCRdb to about 2020). General notes on the study: The cohort comprised a couple of women and a few men aged 18 to 49 years. Between about 0.94 and 8.9 billion PBMCs per donor were obtained by leukapheresis. For each donor, CD4 naive and CD4 memory were each run on three plates, CD8 naive on two plates, and CD8 memory on one plate. The study deeply sequenced blood TCR repertoires of five healthy adults to estimate repertoire size and the extent of clonotype sharing between individuals. To increase sequencing depth and limit assay-specific biases, TCR repertoire library preparation and sequencing were carried out by different laboratories using diverse techniques. General study outcomes and caveats: Rarefaction of sorted-subset datasets indicated incomplete sequencing despite the large sequencing depth. Compared with non-shared clonotypes, clonotypes shared by all four sorted-subset donors had higher generation probabilities. Based on pairwise subsampling, the degree of clonotype sharing among donors was expected to be affected by sequencing depth. Sampling was restricted to blood, and TCR repertoires in tissue are likely to differ from TCR repertoires in blood. The small number of donors limited the genetic and exposure-history diversity represented. Across four donors, approximately 5% of naive CD4, more than 3% of naive CD8, under 2.5% of memory CD4, and approximately 0.4% of memory CD8 clonotypes were shared. Naive subsets generally had larger estimated clonotype richness than memory subsets.

This clone was detected once. Its antigen is not yet known. No clone much larger than this one lies a single base away; base qualities are absent. TCR CDR3 regions were amplified from genomic DNA by multiplex PCR using the deep immunoSEQ assay. Genomic DNA extracted from each cell subset was distributed evenly over all wells of several immunoSEQ 96-well plates, and each plate served as one replicate. Each replicate PCR for sorted subsets received 150 to 250 ng genomic DNA, equal to roughly 30,000 T cell genomes. Purified libraries were quantified with a Qubit 3.0 fluorometer, sized on a Bioanalyzer 2100, and re-quantified with the KAPA Library Quantification kit. Every immunoSEQ 96-well plate was sequenced on a separate single-read 150-cycle Illumina NextSeq 550 flow cell. The authors' pipeline ran thus. Because the immunoSEQ output held only junctional sequences and lacked quality scores, the filtering could not match the filtering applied to full-length reads. To assign V/J genes and CDR3, sequences were annotated using PyIR, a Python wrapper for IgBLAST v1.9, with IMGT germline references. Reads were filtered out if the reads had weak V/J assignments (E-value above 1e-6), no CDR3, stop codons, out-of-frame junctions, or ambiguous translated residues. V3J clonotypes were defined by identical inferred V gene, J gene, and CDR3 amino acid sequence. The percentage overlap between two repertoires was calculated by dividing the number of shared unique clonotypes by the size of the smaller repertoire. Three approaches were used to assess repertoire richness: RTK rarefaction, the Chao1 estimator, and Recon v2.1 estimates of unobserved clonotypes. For all TCRbeta clonotypes obtained by the gDNA method from a handful of donors, generation probabilities were computed with OLGA. TCRdb obtained this table from immuneACCESS and retained in-frame rearrangements with V and J assigned. These tables miss some clones; where compared with another copy, unresolved V genes account for less than half of the shortfall, and the remainder is unexplained. V, J and clone size are taken as reported in that table, and D and trimming were inferred from the DNA itself. This sample holds around 1 million clones; less than 85% were observed only once. The top ten clones comprise about 1.5% of the sample.

At the junction V is shortened by 1 base and J by 2 bases; bases outside the gene matches: 0. The CDR3 numbers 14 residues from cysteine through phenylalanine. CDR3 DNA only is kept here, 42 bases in frame from base 1. As encoded in the germline V gene (reference sequence), CDR1 is LNHDA while CDR2 is SQIVND. Healthy HIV-negative adults with no recently reported acute infections or vaccinations were included as donors. Every donor was a Caucasian adult living in Nashville, Tennessee, USA. CD4+ T cells were enriched through magnetic negative selection, after which naive cells were positively selected on CD45RA and the remaining negative fraction served as the memory subset. After blood collection by leukapheresis, PBMCs were isolated using Ficoll-Histopaque density gradient centrifugation and then cryopreserved in the vapor phase of liquid nitrogen. Analytical flow cytometry was used to check the purity and quantity of each magnetically sorted T cell population. Genomic DNA was isolated from every sorted fraction and measured by UV absorbance on a Nanodrop 2000c.

Recombination joined TRBV19 with TRBJ2-5; 8 central nucleotides agree with TRBD2. The origin of this receptor is a man aged 18 to 29 in good health. The sample was memory CD4+ T cells sorted from blood. The cell subset or site label of this sample denotes: CD45RA-negative fraction. The CDR3 in this case is CASSIAGGQETQYF. The nucleotide sequence is given as TGTGCCAGTAGTATAGCGGGAGGGCAAGAGACCCAGTACTTC.